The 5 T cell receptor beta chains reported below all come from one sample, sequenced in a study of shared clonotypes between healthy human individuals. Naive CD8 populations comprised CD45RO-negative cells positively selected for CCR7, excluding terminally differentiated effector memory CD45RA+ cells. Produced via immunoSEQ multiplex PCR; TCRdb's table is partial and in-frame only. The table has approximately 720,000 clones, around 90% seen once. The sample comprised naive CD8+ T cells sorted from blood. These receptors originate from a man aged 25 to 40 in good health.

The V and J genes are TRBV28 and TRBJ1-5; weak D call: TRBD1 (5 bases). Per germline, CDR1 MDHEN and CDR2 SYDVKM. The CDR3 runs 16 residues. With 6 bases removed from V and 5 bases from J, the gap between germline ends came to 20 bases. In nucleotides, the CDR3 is TGTGCCAGCAGGCTTCTGGGAGGGGACTCCTATCAGCCCCAGCATTTT. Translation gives CASRLLGGDSYQPQHF.

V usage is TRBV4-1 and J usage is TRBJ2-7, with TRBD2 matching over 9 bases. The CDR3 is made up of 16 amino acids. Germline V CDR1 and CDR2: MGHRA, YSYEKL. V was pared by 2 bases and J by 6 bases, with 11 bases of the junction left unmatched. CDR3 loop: CASSQWASGISPEQYF. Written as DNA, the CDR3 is TGCGCCAGCAGCCAATGGGCTAGCGGGATAAGCCCCGAGCAGTACTTC.

The CDR3 nucleotides are TGTGCCTGGGGACAGGGGGCCAATGAGCAGTTCTTC. Its protein is CAWGQGANEQFF. V usage is TRBV30 and J usage is TRBJ2-1; 11 nucleotides agree with TRBD1. Looked up from germline, CDR1 is GTSNPN and CDR2 is SVGIG (reference sequence). This CDR3 comprises 12 residues. With V trimmed by 5 bases and J by 6 bases, 0 bases remained unmatched. Supplemented by reference TRBV30 and TRBJ2-1, the full variable domain reads SQTIHQWPATLVQPVGSPLSLECTVEGTSNPNLYWYRQAAGRGLQLLFYSVGIGQISSEVPQNLSASRPQDRQFILSSKKLLLSDSGFYLCAWGQGANEQFFGPGTRLTVL.

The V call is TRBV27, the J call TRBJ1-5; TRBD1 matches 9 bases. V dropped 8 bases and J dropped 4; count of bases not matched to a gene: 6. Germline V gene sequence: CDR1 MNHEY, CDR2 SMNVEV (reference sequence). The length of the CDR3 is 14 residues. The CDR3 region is CASAPGQGNQPQHF. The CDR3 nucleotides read TGTGCCAGCGCCCCGGGACAGGGAAATCAGCCCCAGCATTTT.

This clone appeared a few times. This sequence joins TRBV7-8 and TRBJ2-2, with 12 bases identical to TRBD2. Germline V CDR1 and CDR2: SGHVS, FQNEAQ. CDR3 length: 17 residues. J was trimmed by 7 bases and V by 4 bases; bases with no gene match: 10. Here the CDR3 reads CASSYPETSGSDGELFF. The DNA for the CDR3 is TGTGCCAGCAGCTACCCAGAGACTAGCGGGAGTGACGGGGAGCTGTTTTTT.